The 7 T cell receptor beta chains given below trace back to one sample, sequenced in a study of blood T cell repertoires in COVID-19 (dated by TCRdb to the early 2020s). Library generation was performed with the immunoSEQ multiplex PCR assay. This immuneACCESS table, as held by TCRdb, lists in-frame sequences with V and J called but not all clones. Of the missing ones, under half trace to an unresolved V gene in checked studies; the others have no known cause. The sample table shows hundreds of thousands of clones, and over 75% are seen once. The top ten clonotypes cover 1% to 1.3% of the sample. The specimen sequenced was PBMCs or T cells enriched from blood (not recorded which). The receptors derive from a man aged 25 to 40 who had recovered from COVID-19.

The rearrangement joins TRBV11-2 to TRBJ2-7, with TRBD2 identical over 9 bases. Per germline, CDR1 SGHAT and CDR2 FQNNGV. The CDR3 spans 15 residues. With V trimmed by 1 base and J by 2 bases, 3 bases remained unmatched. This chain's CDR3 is CASSLGRGGTYEQYF. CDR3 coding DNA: TGTGCCAGCAGCTTAGGGCGGGGGGGTACCTACGAGCAGTACTTC.

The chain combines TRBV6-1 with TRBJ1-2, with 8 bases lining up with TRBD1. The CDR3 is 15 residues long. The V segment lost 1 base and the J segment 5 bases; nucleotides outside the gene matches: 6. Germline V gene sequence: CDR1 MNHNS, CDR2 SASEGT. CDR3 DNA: TGTGCCAGCAGTGAAGGCCCAGGGGGCGATTATGGCTACACCTTC. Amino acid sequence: CASSEGPGGDYGYTF.

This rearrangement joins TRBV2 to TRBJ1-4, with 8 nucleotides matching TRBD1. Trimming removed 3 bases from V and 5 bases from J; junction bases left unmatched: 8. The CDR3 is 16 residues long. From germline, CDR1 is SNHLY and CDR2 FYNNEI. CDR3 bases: TGTGCCAGCAGTGAGGGCTACGACAGGGGAAATGAAAAACTGTTTTTT. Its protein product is CASSEGYDRGNEKLFF.

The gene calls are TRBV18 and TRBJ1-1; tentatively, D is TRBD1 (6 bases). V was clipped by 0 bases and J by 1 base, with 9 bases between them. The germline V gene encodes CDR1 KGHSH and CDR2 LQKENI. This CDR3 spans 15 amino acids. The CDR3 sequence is CASSPPGAENTEAFF. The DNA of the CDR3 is TGTGCCAGCTCACCACCGGGGGCGGAGAACACTGAAGCTTTCTTT.

CDR3 sequence: CATRSSGSTDTQYF. In DNA, the CDR3 is TGTGCCACCAGATCTAGCGGGAGCACAGATACGCAGTATTTT. V is TRBV24-1 and J is TRBJ2-3; 8 bases line up with TRBD2. Germline-derived CDR1 and CDR2 are KGHDR and SFDVKD. The CDR3 totals 14 residues. J gave up 0 bases and V 7 bases, and 2 bases lay outside the gene matches.

The CDR3 here is CASSPPISGSVEQYF. The CDR3 region has the DNA TGTGCCAGCTCACCACCGATTAGCGGGAGTGTCGAGCAGTACTTC. The rearrangement uses TRBV18 and TRBJ2-7, with TRBD2 identical over 9 bases. Germline CDR1 KGHSH, CDR2 LQKENI. The CDR3 has 15 residues. Losses at the gene ends were 0 bases for V and 6 bases for J; bases not matched to a gene: 6. Full variable domain (missing parts from reference TRBV18 and TRBJ2-7): NAGVMQNPRHLVRRRGQEARLRCSPMKGHSHVYWYRQLPEEGLKFMVYLQKENIIDESGMPKERFSAEFPKEGPSILRIQQVVRGDSAAYFCASSPPISGSVEQYFGPGTRLTVT.

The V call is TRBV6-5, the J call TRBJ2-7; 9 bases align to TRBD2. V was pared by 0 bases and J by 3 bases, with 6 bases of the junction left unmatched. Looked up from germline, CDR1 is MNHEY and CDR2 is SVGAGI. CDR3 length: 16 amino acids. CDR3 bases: TGTGCCAGCAGTTACTCGAGTGTAGCGGGGGTCTACGAGCAGTACTTC. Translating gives CASSYSSVAGVYEQYF.